Listed below are T cell receptor beta chains from one sample, sequenced in a study of T-cell memory formation after mild COVID-19. TCRdb itself ran the 5' RACE reads through MiXCR, one entry per CDR3 protein. The sample includes 380,000 or so distinct CDR3 sequences, about an eighth of them seen just once. The sample comprised PBMCs or a T cell subset sorted from them (not recorded which). The receptors were sampled from a man aged 18 to 29 who had mild COVID-19 (a few samples of this study predate the infection). Cell type and time point are not known. Both conserved end residues are part of each CDR3.

j_call v_call cdr3_aa
TRBJ2-5 TRBV5-1 CASSLFARGDQGETQYF
TRBJ1-4 TRBV4-2 CASSQPGQGDEKLFF
TRBJ1-1 TRBV10-3 CAARREGTEAFF
TRBJ2-3 TRBV7-2 CASSLAGAGDTQYF
TRBJ1-2 TRBV9 CASSVYDRGYGYTF
TRBJ2-5 TRBV6-6 CASSYGTGEVETQYF
TRBJ2-5 TRBV11-2 CASSLGNQGAETQYF
TRBJ2-5 TRBV6-2/TRBV6-3 CASRVTSGETQYF
TRBJ2-1 TRBV7-9 CASSFFLAGGGDEQFF
TRBJ1-3 TRBV28 CASSLSDRPRGNTIYF
TRBJ1-5 TRBV9 CASSVAGNQPQHF
TRBJ2-1 TRBV11-3 CASSFGLAGEQFF
TRBJ2-5 TRBV7-2 CASSLARTASQETQYF
TRBJ2-1 TRBV27 CASSLWAGGPISNEQFF
TRBJ2-1 TRBV7-2 CASSLIAGGINEQFF
TRBJ2-2 TRBV20-1 CSASNTANGELFF
TRBJ2-1 TRBV20-1 CSARDYATRLNEQFF
TRBJ1-4 TRBV4-3 CASSQGGGRRSEKLFF
TRBJ2-3 TRBV24-1 CAIQGRVTDTQYF
TRBJ2-3 TRBV29-1 CSVEERLLTDTQYF
TRBJ2-3 TRBV7-9 CASSYGGQSTDTQYF
TRBJ2-5 TRBV10-3 CATRTDQETQYF
TRBJ2-7 TRBV7-2 CASSFPSGGQSSYEQYF
TRBJ2-1 TRBV7-3 CASSYTGSSYNEQFF
TRBJ2-7 TRBV4-1 CASSQSGQSGEQYF
TRBJ1-1 TRBV6-5 CASLRTLANTEAFF
TRBJ2-1 TRBV4-1 CASSRTLGGDEQFF
TRBJ2-2 TRBV4-1 CASSQATTGARTGELFF
TRBJ2-2 TRBV20-1 CSARNPRTGRNTGELFF
TRBJ1-5 TRBV10-3 CATKLREDQPQHF
TRBJ2-5 TRBV5-1 CASSFSAGGLETQYF
TRBJ1-5 TRBV20-1 CSAINEGGARQPQHF
TRBJ2-1 TRBV7-9 CASSLVSGPYNEQFF
TRBJ1-2 TRBV29-1 CSVEDRKDNYGYTF
TRBJ2-3 TRBV6-6 CASSQEGGQYF
TRBJ2-1 TRBV7-2 CASSSDRTSGYNEQFF
TRBJ1-5 TRBV6-4 CASRENSNQPQHF
TRBJ1-1 TRBV4-1 CASSPHPGDSEAFF
TRBJ1-3 TRBV4-2 CASSQVGNTIYF
TRBJ2-1 TRBV12-3/TRBV12-4 CASSLGFTGNEQFF
TRBJ2-1 TRBV6-5 CASRPAGLREQFF
TRBJ2-3 TRBV7-3 CASSLQGGWTDTQYF
TRBJ2-1 TRBV7-8 CASSFGTSVLISQFF
TRBJ2-1 TRBV4-3 CASSDWTGGLEMF
TRBJ2-7 TRBV5-1 CASSAQRGGSYEQYF
TRBJ2-5 TRBV2 CASRRDSQETQYF
TRBJ1-2 TRBV5-5 CASSPSDRGYTF
TRBJ1-2 TRBV3-1 CASSQEGTGGFYGYTF
TRBJ2-1 TRBV20-1 CSAPRQGGSYNEQFF
TRBJ2-2 TRBV12-3/TRBV12-4 CASSFRGRRFF
TRBJ2-3 TRBV7-2 CASRGPSTDTQYF
TRBJ1-2 TRBV7-2 CASSSTGIRYGYTF
TRBJ1-5 TRBV20-1 CSARDGFSQPQHF
TRBJ2-1 TRBV4-1 CASSQRDLVEDEQFF
TRBJ2-5 TRBV20-1 CSARDSQETQYF